This TCR beta chain was captured in a study of blood T cells in healthy people across ages. The ends were cut back, 0 bases at V and 3 bases at J, with 12 bases in the middle. Germline V gives CDR1 SGHRS, CDR2 YFSETQ. The CDR3 is 15 residues long. The second PCR ran roughly 7 to 12 cycles with a sample-barcoded 5' primer and J-beta primers. Every sample produced at least 2.5 million CDR3-containing paired-end reads. TCRdb recomputed calls from the 5' RACE reads with MiXCR, one row per CDR3 protein. The sample lists approximately 850,000 distinct CDR3 sequences; roughly 64% were seen once. Sequenced sample: blood. The V and J genes are TRBV5-1 and TRBJ1-1; D remains unclear. This sequence originates from a man aged 30-40 years in good health. The CDR3 loop is CASSLADYGDTEAFF. The CDR3 DNA follows: TGCGCCAGCAGCTTGGCCGATTACGGGGACACTGAAGCTTTCTTT.